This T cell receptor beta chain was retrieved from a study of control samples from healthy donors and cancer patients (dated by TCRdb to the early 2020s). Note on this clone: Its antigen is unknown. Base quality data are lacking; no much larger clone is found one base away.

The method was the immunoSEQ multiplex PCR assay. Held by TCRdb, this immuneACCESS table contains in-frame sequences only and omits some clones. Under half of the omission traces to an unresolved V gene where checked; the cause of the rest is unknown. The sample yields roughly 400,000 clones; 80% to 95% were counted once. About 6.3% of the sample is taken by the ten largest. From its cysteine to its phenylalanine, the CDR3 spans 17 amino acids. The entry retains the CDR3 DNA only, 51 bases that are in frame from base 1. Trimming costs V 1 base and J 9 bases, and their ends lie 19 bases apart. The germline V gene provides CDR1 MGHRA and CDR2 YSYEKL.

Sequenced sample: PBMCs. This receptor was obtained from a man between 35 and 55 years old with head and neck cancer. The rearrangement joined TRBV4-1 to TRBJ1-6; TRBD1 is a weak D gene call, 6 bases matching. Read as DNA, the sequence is TGCGCCAGCAGCCAAGTAGGAACAGGGATTTACGTTTCACCCCTCCACTTT. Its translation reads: CASSQVGTGIYVSPLHF.